Below, 32 T cell receptor beta chains from the same sample are listed, as sequenced in a study of CD8 T cells in Susac syndrome. Reverse transcription used roughly 0.5 to 1 ug RNA and random hexamers. TCRdb fed the immunoSEQ multiplex PCR reads into MiXCR, producing one record per CDR3 protein. The sample gives 200,000 to 300,000 distinct CDR3 sequences, about 94% of which show up once; around 0.07% is in the top ten. Specimen: CD4+ T cells from PBMCs. These receptor sequences come from a human donor with multiple sclerosis.

The rearrangement links TRBV24-1 to TRBJ2-3, with 7 bases fitting TRBD1. CDR1 is KGHDR and CDR2 is SFDVKD in the germline V gene. With V trimmed by 4 bases and J by 5 bases, 2 bases remained unmatched. The CDR3 runs 13 residues. The CDR3 DNA reads TGTGCCACCAGTGAAAGGGGGCAAGATACGCAGTATTTT. This codes for CATSERGQDTQYF.

The chain joins TRBV20-1 to TRBJ1-5; D is possibly TRBD1 (5 bases). Germline V gives CDR1 DFQATT, CDR2 SNEGSKA (reference sequence). The V gene lost 6 bases and the J gene lost 6 bases, with 21 bases spanning the gap. The CDR3 consists of 15 residues. The DNA of the CDR3 is TGCAGTGCCCTACACCCGGGAGGGGACGGTCAGCCCCAGCATTTT. Its protein product is CSALHPGGDGQPQHF.

The rearrangement links TRBV10-3 to TRBJ1-4; D uncertain. This CDR3 spans 14 amino acids. The V end was cut by 3 bases, the J end by 2 bases, with 7 bases between. Germline CDR1 is ENHRY and CDR2 is SYGVKD. The CDR3: CAISEGRTNEKLFF. In DNA, the CDR3 is TGTGCCATCAGTGAAGGACGGACTAATGAAAAACTGTTTTTT.

The chain employs TRBV9 and TRBJ2-7; 14 positions agree with TRBD2. Germline V CDR1 and CDR2: SGDLS, YYNGEE. The CDR3 has 16 residues. Losses at the gene ends were 3 bases for V and 4 bases for J; bases not matched to a gene: 6. Written as DNA, the CDR3 is TGTGCCAGCAGCGAGGGGACTAGCGGGGGTGGTTACGAGCAGTACTTC. Translated, it gives CASSEGTSGGGYEQYF.

V usage is TRBV12-3 or TRBV12-4 and J usage is TRBJ1-5; D remains unclear. The CDR3 consists of 12 residues. V was shortened by 6 bases and J by 7 bases, with 10 bases between the two germline ends. For the CDR3, the DNA is TGTGCCAGCAGCAAGTTTGGGCAGCCCCAGCATTTT. This gives the protein CASSKFGQPQHF.

The gene calls are TRBV20-1 and TRBJ2-7, with 11 nucleotides matching TRBD2. The J segment lost 4 bases and the V segment lost 6 bases, leaving 8 bases of the junction unmatched. CDR3 length equals 14 residues. Germline CDR1 is DFQATT and CDR2 is SNEGSKA (reference sequence). DNA for the CDR3: TGCAGTGCGAGAAGGCTAGCGGGAGGATACGAGCAGTACGTC. Encoded protein: CSARRLAGGYEQYV.

This chain joins TRBV15 and TRBJ2-5; 15 bases map to TRBD2. The ends lost 1 base at V and 5 bases at J; junction bases unmatched: 8. This CDR3 region has 18 residues. Germline values: CDR1 LNHNV, CDR2 YYDKDF (reference sequence). The CDR3 DNA is TGTGCCACCAGCAGAGGTCCGGGACTAGCGGGAGGAGGGGAGACCCAGTACTTC. This encodes CATSRGPGLAGGGETQYF.

The chain uses TRBV20-1 and TRBJ1-5; D unresolved. The length of the CDR3 is 14 residues. The V and J ends lost 2 bases and 7 bases respectively, with 15 bases between them. Germline CDR1 and CDR2: DFQATT and SNEGSKA (reference sequence). The CDR3 sequence is CSARSGFEVQPQHF. The CDR3 region has the DNA TGCAGTGCTAGATCCGGGTTCGAAGTCCAGCCCCAGCATTTT.

Only one count was recorded for this clonotype. V and J are TRBV6-5 and TRBJ2-1; D ambiguous. Trimming left V 4 bases short and J 0 bases short, with 10 bases between. CDR3 length: 15 residues. Germline loops: CDR1 MNHEY, CDR2 SVGAGI. CDR3 coding DNA: TGTGCCAGCAGTTCCCCCATGGGCTCCTACAATGAGCAGTTCTTC. This encodes CASSSPMGSYNEQFF.

CDR3 loop: CASSRLGELFF. The CDR3 nucleotides are TGTGCCAGCAGCAGACTCGGGGAGCTGTTTTTT. The chain combines TRBV3-1 with TRBJ2-2, with D uncertain. The length of the CDR3 is 11 residues. The V end lost 5 bases, the J end lost 7 bases, and 5 bases lay between the germline ends. In germline, CDR1 is LGHDT, CDR2 YNNKEL (reference sequence).

The CDR3 DNA is TGTGCCAGTAGTATGTCAGGGAATCAGCCCCAGCATTTT. It translates to CASSMSGNQPQHF. The chain recombines TRBV19 with TRBJ1-5; weak D call: TRBD1 (5 bases). The CDR3 loop spans 13 amino acids. From germline, CDR1 is LNHDA and CDR2 SQIVND (reference sequence). The V gene lost 3 bases and the J gene lost 4 bases, with 7 bases spanning the gap.

The V call is TRBV19, the J call TRBJ1-1, with D perhaps matching TRBD1 (6 bases). CDR1 LNHDA and CDR2 SQIVND come from the germline V gene (reference sequence). V was shortened by 3 bases and J by 0 bases, with 17 bases between the two germline ends. The CDR3 has 17 residues. The CDR3 loop reads CASSMPAGAGMNTEAFF. The CDR3 DNA reads TGTGCCAGTAGTATGCCGGCAGGGGCCGGAATGAACACTGAAGCTTTCTTT.

DNA of the CDR3: TGCAGTGCTAGAGAAGGGACAGGGTATCAGCCCCAGCATTTT. It specifies CSAREGTGYQPQHF. V usage is TRBV20-1 and J usage is TRBJ1-5; 9 bases agree with TRBD1. The CDR3 sequence is 14 residues long. Looked up from germline, CDR1 is DFQATT and CDR2 is SNEGSKA (reference sequence). Unmatched junction bases numbered 2, after V lost 0 bases and J lost 5 bases.

The chain employs TRBV5-1 and TRBJ2-1; TRBD2 matches at 11 bases. V was clipped by 5 bases and J by 10 bases; unmatched bases: 8. Germline values: CDR1 SGHRS, CDR2 YFSETQ. The CDR3 consists of 14 residues. The chain's CDR3 is CASSVVLAGGEQFF. The CDR3 DNA is TGCGCCAGCAGTGTTGTCCTAGCGGGAGGCGAGCAGTTCTTC.

V and J are TRBV7-9 and TRBJ2-1, with 9 bases lining up with TRBD2. CDR1 is SEHNR and CDR2 is FQNEAQ in the germline V gene (reference sequence). The CDR3 sequence is 16 residues long. After removal of 5 bases from V and 9 bases from J, the junction contained 14 bases not matched to a gene. CDR3 residues: CASSPTVAGGPTEQFF. For the CDR3, the DNA is TGTGCCAGCAGCCCCACAGTTGCGGGAGGGCCTACTGAGCAGTTCTTC. Using reference TRBV7-9 and TRBJ2-1 for the parts outside the CDR3, the full variable domain is DTGVSQNPRHKITKRGQNVTFRCDPISEHNRLYWYRQTLGQGPEFLTYFQNEAQLEKSRLLSDRFSAERPKGSFSTLEIQRTEQGDSAMYLCASSPTVAGGPTEQFFGPGTRLTVL.

The chain carries TRBV28 and TRBJ1-2; D is unclear. The CDR3 loop spans 11 amino acids. In germline, CDR1 is MDHEN, CDR2 SYDVKM. Trimming pared 7 bases from V and 3 bases from J, leaving 6 bases between. CDR3 nucleotides: TGTGCCAGCACCAGATACTATGGCTACACCTTC. Its protein product is CASTRYYGYTF.

This chain joins TRBV6-6 and TRBJ2-3; tentative D call: TRBD2 (6 bases). The length of the CDR3 is 15 residues. Germline-derived CDR1 and CDR2 are MNHNY and SVGAGI (reference sequence). Deletions cut 7 bases from V and 2 bases from J, with 16 bases between. The CDR3 DNA sequence: TGTGCCAGCAATACTATCGGGGGAACCACAGATACGCAGTATTTT. Its protein product is CASNTIGGTTDTQYF.

This clonotype was detected once. The chain uses TRBV4-1 and TRBJ2-6; D gene ambiguous. Trimming removed 0 bases at V and 0 bases at J, with 15 bases between. Looked up from germline, CDR1 is MGHRA and CDR2 is YSYEKL. The CDR3 is made up of 19 amino acids. CDR3 protein: CASSQDLGQSSSGANVLTF. CDR3 DNA: TGCGCCAGCAGCCAAGATCTAGGGCAGTCGAGCTCTGGGGCCAACGTCCTGACTTTC.

This chain connects TRBV19 to TRBJ1-2; D unresolved. Looked up from germline, CDR1 is LNHDA and CDR2 is SQIVND (reference sequence). V lost 8 bases, J lost 10 bases, and 20 bases lay in between. CDR3 size: 13 residues. CDR3 residues: CASHNPAGPLYTF. The CDR3 region has the DNA TGTGCCAGTCATAATCCGGCCGGGCCCCTCTACACCTTC.

The chain has TRBV12-3 or TRBV12-4 and TRBJ2-1, with TRBD2 identical over 8 bases. This CDR3 has 14 amino acids. Trimming at V came to 6 bases and at J to 8 bases, leaving 9 bases not matched to a gene. The CDR3 DNA reads TGTGCCAGCAGGGCGGGGGGAGAGTGGGATGAGCAGTTCTTC. Translating it yields CASRAGGEWDEQFF.

Comments on this clonotype: Its ends do not fully match the called genes, so a read error is possible. The rearrangement joins TRBV7-3 to TRBJ1-2; D remains unclear. The germline CDR1 and CDR2 sequences are SGHTA and FQGTGA. The CDR3 consists of 13 residues. The CDR3 reads CASSQTRGDGYTF. In DNA, the CDR3 is TGTGCCAGCAGCCAAACGCGGGGTGATGGCTACACTTTC.

The rearrangement links TRBV19 to TRBJ2-5; D remains ambiguous. Germline assignment: CDR1 LNHDA and CDR2 SQIVND (reference sequence). V was pared by 3 bases and J by 1 base, with 6 bases between. This CDR3 has 13 amino acids. CDR3 in DNA: TGTGCCAGTAGTATTCAGACCCAAGAGACCCAGTACTTC. This gives the protein CASSIQTQETQYF.

CDR3 bases: TGTGCCAGCACCCAAGGTGGGGGCCAGGAGACCCAGTACTTC. This codes for CASTQGGGQETQYF. V is TRBV25-1 and J is TRBJ2-5; D possibly corresponds to TRBD1 (6 bases). The CDR3 is made up of 14 amino acids. CDR1 and CDR2 from the germline V gene are MGHDK and SYGVNS. V was trimmed by 7 bases and J by 5 bases, leaving 17 bases between them.

The J gene is TRBJ1-2, the V gene TRBV5-1, with unresolved D. This CDR3 comprises 16 residues. Germline loops: CDR1 SGHRS, CDR2 YFSETQ. V lost 6 bases and J lost 6, with 24 bases in between. CDR3 residues: CASKLSNSRGTDGYTF. DNA for the CDR3: TGCGCCAGCAAACTTTCCAACTCGCGGGGAACGGATGGCTACACCTTC.

This chain links TRBV7-9 with TRBJ1-2; D call uncertain. Trimming removed 1 base at V and 4 bases at J, with 7 bases between. The CDR3 covers 13 residues. The germline V gene encodes CDR1 SEHNR and CDR2 FQNEAQ (reference sequence). In DNA form, the CDR3 reads TGTGCCAGCAGCTTAGTCCAGAGCTATGGCTACACCTTC. It yields the protein CASSLVQSYGYTF.

This rearrangement joins TRBV7-9 to TRBJ2-4; D not resolved. Looked up from germline, CDR1 is SEHNR and CDR2 is FQNEAQ (reference sequence). The CDR3 is 12 amino acids. Trimming cost V 8 bases and J 10 bases, with 15 bases left between them. CDR3 sequence (DNA): TGTGCCAGCTCCCACCCCGGCGGAATTCAGTACTTC. Encoded protein: CASSHPGGIQYF.

CDR3 residues: CASSPRSGNEKLFF. The CDR3 DNA follows: TGTGCCAGTAGTCCGCGATCGGGTAATGAAAAACTGTTTTTT. The gene calls are TRBV19 and TRBJ1-4; D gene unclear. CDR1 and CDR2 from the germline V gene are LNHDA and SQIVND (reference sequence). V shed 5 bases and J shed 4 bases, with 11 bases lying between them. The CDR3 consists of 14 residues.

The V and J genes are TRBV7-9 and TRBJ2-5; maybe TRBD2 (5 bases). There are 15 residues in the CDR3. Looked up from germline, CDR1 is SEHNR and CDR2 is FQNEAQ (reference sequence). With 5 bases removed from V and 2 bases from J, the gap between germline ends came to 15 bases. The CDR3 reads CASSPTGRAQETQYF. The CDR3 region has the DNA TGTGCCAGCAGCCCAACTGGGCGGGCACAAGAGACCCAGTACTTC.

The chain links TRBV12-3 or TRBV12-4 to TRBJ2-2, with TRBD1 matching 7 bases. The CDR3 totals 14 residues. V lost 8 bases, J lost 3 bases, and 6 bases stayed unmatched. CDR3 DNA sequence: TGTGCCAGCCTCCGGGACAGAGACACCGGGGAGCTGTTTTTT. Translated, it gives CASLRDRDTGELFF.

The chain has TRBV2 and TRBJ1-1; TRBD1 is a possible D gene (6 bases). Germline CDR1 SNHLY, CDR2 FYNNEI. This CDR3 has 13 amino acids. Trimming shortened V by 4 bases and J by 10 bases, and 16 bases separated the two germline ends. The CDR3 nucleotides are TGTGCCAGCAGTGTACAGGGAGGGTTGGGAGCTTTCTTT. This gives the protein CASSVQGGLGAFF. Drawing the rest from reference TRBV2 and TRBJ1-1, the complete variable domain is EPEVTQTPSHQVTQMGQEVILRCVPISNHLYFYWYRQILGQKVEFLVSFYNNEISEKSEIFDDQFSVERPDGSNFTLKIRSTKLEDSAMYFCASSVQGGLGAFFGQGTRLTVV.

V usage is TRBV12-3 or TRBV12-4 and J usage is TRBJ2-5, with 7 bases fitting TRBD1. This CDR3 has 15 amino acids. Unmatched junction bases numbered 3, after V lost 1 base and J lost 1 base. The CDR3 here is CASSLGQGVQETQYF. CDR3 coding DNA: TGTGCCAGCAGTTTAGGGCAGGGGGTCCAAGAGACCCAGTACTTC.

The gene calls are TRBV7-2 and TRBJ2-5, with D perhaps TRBD1 (5 bases). This CDR3 contains 16 residues. Germline values: CDR1 SGHTA, CDR2 FQGNSA. The V end was cut by 3 bases, the J end by 2 bases, with 16 bases between. CDR3 loop: CASSFGTGLIQETQYF. Here the CDR3 DNA reads TGTGCCAGCAGCTTTGGAACAGGTCTAATTCAAGAGACCCAGTACTTC. Combining the CDR3 with reference TRBV7-2 and TRBJ2-5 gives the whole variable domain GAGVSQSPSNKVTEKGKDVELRCDPISGHTALYWYRQSLGQGLEFLIYFQGNSAPDKSGLPSDRFSAERTGGSVSTLTIQRTQQEDSAVYLCASSFGTGLIQETQYFGPGTRLLVL.